The TCR beta chain described here comes from a study of siplizumab effects on memory and regulatory T cells. General observations from the study: Naive T cells, seemingly more diverse than memory cells, seemed major alloresponse contributors.

With regard to this clone: Antigen: not known.

The CDR3 spans 14 residues. CDR1 and CDR2 from the germline V gene are LGHNT and FRNRAP. The ends were cut back, 2 bases at V and 2 bases at J, with 10 bases in the middle. Assay used: immunoSEQ multiplex PCR; TCRdb lists only in-frame clones, some missing. The sample carries 55,000 to 65,000 clones, about 98% recorded once. The TCR sequence derives from a human donor in good health. The chain uses TRBV12-5 and TRBJ2-7, with a possible D match to TRBD2 (5 bases). The source material was naive CD8+ T cells sorted from blood. The CDR3 protein is CASGLPDGTYEQYF. For the CDR3, the DNA is TGTGCTAGTGGTTTGCCGGACGGGACCTACGAGCAGTACTTC.